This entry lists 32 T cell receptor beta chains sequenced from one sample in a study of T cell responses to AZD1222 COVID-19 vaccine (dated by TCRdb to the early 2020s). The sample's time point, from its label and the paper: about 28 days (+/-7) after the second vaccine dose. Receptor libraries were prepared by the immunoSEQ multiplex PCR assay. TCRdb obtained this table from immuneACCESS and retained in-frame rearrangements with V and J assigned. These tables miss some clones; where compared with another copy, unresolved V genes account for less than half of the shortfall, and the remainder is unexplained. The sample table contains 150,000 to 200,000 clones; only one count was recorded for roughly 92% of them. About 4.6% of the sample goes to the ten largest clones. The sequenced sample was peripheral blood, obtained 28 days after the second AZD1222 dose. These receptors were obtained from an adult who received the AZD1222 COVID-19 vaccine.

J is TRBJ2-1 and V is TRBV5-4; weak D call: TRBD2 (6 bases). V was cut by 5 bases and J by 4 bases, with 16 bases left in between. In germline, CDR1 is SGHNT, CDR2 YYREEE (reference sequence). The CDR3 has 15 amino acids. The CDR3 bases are TGTGCCAGCAGGATATACGGGACTCCTTACAATGAGCAGTTCTTC. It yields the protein CASRIYGTPYNEQFF.

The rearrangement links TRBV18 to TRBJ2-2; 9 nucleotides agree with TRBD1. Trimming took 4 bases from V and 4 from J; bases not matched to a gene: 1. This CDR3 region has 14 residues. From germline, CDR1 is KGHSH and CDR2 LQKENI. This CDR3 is CASSRGQGTGELFF. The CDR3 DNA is TGTGCCAGCTCACGGGGACAGGGCACCGGGGAGCTGTTTTTT.

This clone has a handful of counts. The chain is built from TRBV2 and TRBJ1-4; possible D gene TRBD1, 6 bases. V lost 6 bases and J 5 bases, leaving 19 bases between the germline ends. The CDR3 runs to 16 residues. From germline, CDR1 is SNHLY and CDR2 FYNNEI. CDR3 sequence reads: CASRPGVASQNEKLFF. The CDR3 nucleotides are TGTGCCAGCAGGCCAGGGGTGGCTTCCCAAAATGAAAAACTGTTTTTT.

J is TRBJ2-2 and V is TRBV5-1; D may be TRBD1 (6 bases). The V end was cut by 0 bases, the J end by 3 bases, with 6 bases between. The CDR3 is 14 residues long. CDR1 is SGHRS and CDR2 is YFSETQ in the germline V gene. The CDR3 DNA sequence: TGCGCCAGCAGCTTGGGACAGGACACCGGGGAGCTGTTTTTT. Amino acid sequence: CASSLGQDTGELFF.

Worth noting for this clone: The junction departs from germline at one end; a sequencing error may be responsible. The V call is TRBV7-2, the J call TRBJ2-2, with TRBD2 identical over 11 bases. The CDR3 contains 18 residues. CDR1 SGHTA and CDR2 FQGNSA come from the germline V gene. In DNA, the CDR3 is TGTGCCAGCACCTTAGCCCTAGCGGGAGGACTAAACACCGGGGAGCTGTTTTTT. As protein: CASTLALAGGLNTGELFF.

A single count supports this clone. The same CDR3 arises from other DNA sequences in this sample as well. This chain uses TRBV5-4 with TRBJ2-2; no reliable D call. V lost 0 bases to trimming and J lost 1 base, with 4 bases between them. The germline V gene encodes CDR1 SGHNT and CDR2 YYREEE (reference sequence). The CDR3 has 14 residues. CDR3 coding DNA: TGTGCCAGCAGCTTGGGGGGGAACACCGGGGAGCTGTTTTTT. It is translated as CASSLGGNTGELFF.

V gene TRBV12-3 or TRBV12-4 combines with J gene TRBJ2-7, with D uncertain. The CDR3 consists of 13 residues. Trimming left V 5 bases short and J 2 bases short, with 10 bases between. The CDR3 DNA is TGTGCCAGCAGTCAAGCTGGGCCCTACGAGCAGTACTTC. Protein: CASSQAGPYEQYF.

The CDR3 nucleotides are TGCGCCAGCAGCCTAAGGACAGCAAACTATGGCTACACCTTC. Amino acid sequence: CASSLRTANYGYTF. This rearrangement joins TRBV5-1 to TRBJ1-2, with D perhaps matching TRBD1 (6 bases). The CDR3 loop spans 14 amino acids. The germline V gene encodes CDR1 SGHRS and CDR2 YFSETQ. V was cut by 4 bases and J by 2 bases, with 12 bases left in between.

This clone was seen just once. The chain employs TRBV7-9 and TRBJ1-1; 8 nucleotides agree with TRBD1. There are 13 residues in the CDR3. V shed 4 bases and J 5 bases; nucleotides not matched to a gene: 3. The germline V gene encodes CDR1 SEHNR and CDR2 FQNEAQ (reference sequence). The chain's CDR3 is CASSSQGATEAFF. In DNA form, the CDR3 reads TGTGCCAGCAGCTCCCAGGGGGCGACTGAAGCTTTCTTT.

The CDR3 DNA reads TGTGCCAGCAGTGATCAGGCGGGCGGGGGCGGCTACACCTTC. This codes for CASSDQAGGGGYTF. This sequence joins TRBV2 and TRBJ1-2; maybe TRBD1 (6 bases). Germline-derived CDR1 and CDR2 are SNHLY and FYNNEI. The CDR3 extends over 14 amino acids. The germline V and J ends were trimmed by 3 bases and 8 bases, with 16 bases remaining between them.

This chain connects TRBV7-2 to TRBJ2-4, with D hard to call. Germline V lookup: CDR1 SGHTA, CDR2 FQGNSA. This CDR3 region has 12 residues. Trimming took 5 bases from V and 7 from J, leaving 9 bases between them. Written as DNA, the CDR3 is TGTGCCAGCAGCCTAAGGGCGAACATTCAGTACTTC. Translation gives CASSLRANIQYF.

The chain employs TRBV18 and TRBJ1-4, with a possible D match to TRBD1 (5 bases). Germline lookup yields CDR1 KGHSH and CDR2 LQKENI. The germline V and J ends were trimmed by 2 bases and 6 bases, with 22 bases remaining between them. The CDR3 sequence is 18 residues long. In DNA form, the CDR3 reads TGTGCCAGCTCACCAATGGGGACTCCCAGGACCCGGGATGAAAAACTGTTTTTT. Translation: CASSPMGTPRTRDEKLFF.

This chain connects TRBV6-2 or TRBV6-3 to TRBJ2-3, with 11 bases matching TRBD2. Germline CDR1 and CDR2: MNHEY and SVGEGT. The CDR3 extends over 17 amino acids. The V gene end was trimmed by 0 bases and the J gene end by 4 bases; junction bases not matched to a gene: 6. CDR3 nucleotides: TGTGCCAGCAGTTACTCACTAGCGGGGGAGAGGGCAGATACGCAGTATTTT. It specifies CASSYSLAGERADTQYF.

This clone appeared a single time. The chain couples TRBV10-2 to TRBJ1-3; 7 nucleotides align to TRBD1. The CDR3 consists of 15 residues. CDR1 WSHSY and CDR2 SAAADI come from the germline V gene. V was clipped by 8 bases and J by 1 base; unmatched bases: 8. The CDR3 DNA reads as TGCGCCAGCCGCCAGGGACAGTCTTCTGGAAACACCATATATTTT. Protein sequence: CASRQGQSSGNTIYF.

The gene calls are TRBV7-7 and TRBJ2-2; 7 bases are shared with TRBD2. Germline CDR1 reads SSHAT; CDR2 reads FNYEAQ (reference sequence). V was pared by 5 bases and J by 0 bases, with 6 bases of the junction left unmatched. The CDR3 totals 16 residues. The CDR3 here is CASSGGEVPNTGELFF. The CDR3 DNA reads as TGTGCCAGCAGCGGGGGGGAGGTACCGAACACCGGGGAGCTGTTTTTT.

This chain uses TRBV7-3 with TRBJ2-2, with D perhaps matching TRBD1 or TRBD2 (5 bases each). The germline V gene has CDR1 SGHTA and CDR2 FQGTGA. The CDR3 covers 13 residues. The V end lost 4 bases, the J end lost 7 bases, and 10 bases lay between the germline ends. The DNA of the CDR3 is TGTGCCAGCAGCTATGGGGGTGTCGGGGAGCTGTTTTTT. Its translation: CASSYGGVGELFF.

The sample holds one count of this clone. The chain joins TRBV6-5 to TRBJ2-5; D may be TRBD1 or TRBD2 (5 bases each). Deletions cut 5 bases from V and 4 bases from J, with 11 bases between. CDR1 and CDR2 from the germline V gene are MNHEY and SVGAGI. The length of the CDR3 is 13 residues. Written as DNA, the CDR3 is TGTGCCAGCAGTAACCGGGGCCTAGAGACCCAGTACTTC. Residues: CASSNRGLETQYF.

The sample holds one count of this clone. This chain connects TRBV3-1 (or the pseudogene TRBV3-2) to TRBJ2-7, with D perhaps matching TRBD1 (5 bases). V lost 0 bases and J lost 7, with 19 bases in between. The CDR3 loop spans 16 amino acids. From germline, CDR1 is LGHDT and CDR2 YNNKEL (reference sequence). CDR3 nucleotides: TGTGCCAGCAGCCAAGAGGGGCGATCCCTCTCCAGGGAGCAGTACTTC. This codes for CASSQEGRSLSREQYF.

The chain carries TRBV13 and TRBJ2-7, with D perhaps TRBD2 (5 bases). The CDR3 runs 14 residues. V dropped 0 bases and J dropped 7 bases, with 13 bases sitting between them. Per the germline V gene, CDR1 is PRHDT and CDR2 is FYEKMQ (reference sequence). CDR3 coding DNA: TGTGCCAGCAGCTTAGGGGACTTAGCCGGTGAGCAGTACTTC. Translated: CASSLGDLAGEQYF.

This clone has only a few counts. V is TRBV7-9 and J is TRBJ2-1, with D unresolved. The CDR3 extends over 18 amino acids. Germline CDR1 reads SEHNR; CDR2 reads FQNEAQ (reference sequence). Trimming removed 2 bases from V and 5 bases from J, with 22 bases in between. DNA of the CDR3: TGTGCCAGCAGCTTAATTGATCGCCAGACTTTCCGCGACAATGAGCAGTTCTTC. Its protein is CASSLIDRQTFRDNEQFF.

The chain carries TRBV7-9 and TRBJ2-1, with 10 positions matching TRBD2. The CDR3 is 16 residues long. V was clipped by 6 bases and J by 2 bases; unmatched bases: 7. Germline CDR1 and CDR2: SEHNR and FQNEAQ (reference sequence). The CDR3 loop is CASSSLSGRTYNEQFF. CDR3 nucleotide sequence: TGTGCCAGCAGTTCACTTAGCGGGAGGACCTACAATGAGCAGTTCTTC.

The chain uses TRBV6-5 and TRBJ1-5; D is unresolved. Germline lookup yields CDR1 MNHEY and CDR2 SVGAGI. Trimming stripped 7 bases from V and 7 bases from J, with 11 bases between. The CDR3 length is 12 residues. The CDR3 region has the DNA TGTGCCAGCAAGGGTAGTGGACAGCCCCAGCATTTT. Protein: CASKGSGQPQHF.

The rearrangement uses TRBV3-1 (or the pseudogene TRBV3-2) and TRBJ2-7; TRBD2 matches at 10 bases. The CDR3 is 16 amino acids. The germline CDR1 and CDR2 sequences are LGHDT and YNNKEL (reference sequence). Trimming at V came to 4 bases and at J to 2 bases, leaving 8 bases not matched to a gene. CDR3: CASSRTGTSVAYEQYF. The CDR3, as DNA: TGTGCCAGCAGCCGCACCGGGACTAGCGTCGCCTACGAGCAGTACTTC.

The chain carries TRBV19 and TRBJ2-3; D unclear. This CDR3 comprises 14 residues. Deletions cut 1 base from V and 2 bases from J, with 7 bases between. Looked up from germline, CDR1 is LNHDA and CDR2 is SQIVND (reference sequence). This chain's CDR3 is CASSIGDDTDTQYF. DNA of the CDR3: TGTGCCAGTAGTATAGGGGATGACACAGATACGCAGTATTTT.

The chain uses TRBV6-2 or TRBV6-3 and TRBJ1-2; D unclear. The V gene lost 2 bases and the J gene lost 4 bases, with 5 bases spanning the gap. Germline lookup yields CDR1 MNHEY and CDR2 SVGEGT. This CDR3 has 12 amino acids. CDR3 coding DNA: TGTGCCAGCAGTTACGCTAGCTATGGCTACACCTTC. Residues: CASSYASYGYTF.

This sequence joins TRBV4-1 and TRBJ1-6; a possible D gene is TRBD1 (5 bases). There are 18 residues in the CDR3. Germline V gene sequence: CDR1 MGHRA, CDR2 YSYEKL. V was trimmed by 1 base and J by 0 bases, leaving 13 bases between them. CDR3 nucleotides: TGCGCCAGCAGCCAAGTAGATGACAGACTCTCCTATAATTCACCCCTCCACTTT. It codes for CASSQVDDRLSYNSPLHF.

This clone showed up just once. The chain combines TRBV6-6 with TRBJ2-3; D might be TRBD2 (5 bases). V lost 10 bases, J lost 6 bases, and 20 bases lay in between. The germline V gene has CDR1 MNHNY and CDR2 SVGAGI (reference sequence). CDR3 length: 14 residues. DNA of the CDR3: TGTGCCACCTTGTCCGGGGATTCTGGGGATACGCAGTATTTT. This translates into CATLSGDSGDTQYF.

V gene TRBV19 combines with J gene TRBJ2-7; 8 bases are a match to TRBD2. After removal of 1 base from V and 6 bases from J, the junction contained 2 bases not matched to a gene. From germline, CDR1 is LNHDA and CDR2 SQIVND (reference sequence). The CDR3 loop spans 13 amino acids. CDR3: CASSIVAGGEQYF. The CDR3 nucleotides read TGTGCCAGTAGTATAGTTGCGGGGGGCGAGCAGTACTTC.

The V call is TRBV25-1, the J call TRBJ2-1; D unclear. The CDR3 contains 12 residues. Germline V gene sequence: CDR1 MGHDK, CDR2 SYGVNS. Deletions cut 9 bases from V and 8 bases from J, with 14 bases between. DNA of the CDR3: TGTGCCAGTCAAAACCGGTTGCATGAGCAGTTCTTC. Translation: CASQNRLHEQFF.

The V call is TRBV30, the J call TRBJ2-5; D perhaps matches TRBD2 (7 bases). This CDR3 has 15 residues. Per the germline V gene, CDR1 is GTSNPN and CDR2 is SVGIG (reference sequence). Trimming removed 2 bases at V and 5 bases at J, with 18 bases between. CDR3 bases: TGTGCCTGGAGTCCGTGGGGGGGGCAGGGGGAGACCCAGTACTTC. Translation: CAWSPWGGQGETQYF.

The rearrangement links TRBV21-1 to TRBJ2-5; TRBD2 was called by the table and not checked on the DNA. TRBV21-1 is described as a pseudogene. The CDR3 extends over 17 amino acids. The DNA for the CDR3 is TGTGCCAGCAGCAAAGGGCCAGACCGGGGAAATTGGGAGACCCAGTACTTC. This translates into CASSKGPDRGNWETQYF.

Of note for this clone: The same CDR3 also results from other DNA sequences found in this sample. As DNA, the CDR3 is TGTGCCAGCAGCGTTACAGGGTCCTCATACAATGAGCAGTTCTTC. Protein product: CASSVTGSSYNEQFF. J is TRBJ2-1 and V is TRBV9; D may be TRBD1 (6 bases). Germline CDR1 SGDLS, CDR2 YYNGEE. CDR3 length: 15 amino acids. Trimming pared 2 bases from V and 4 bases from J, leaving 13 bases between. The full variable domain, its missing parts supplied by reference TRBV9 and TRBJ2-1, is DSGVTQTPKHLITATGQRVTLRCSPRSGDLSVYWYQQSLDQGLQFLIQYYNGEERAKGNILERFSAQQFPDLHSELNLSSLELGDSALYFCASSVTGSSYNEQFFGPGTRLTVL.